Given below is one TCR beta chain in context. The time point was: patch test 2, 6 weeks after DPC sensitization. Treatment described: therapeutic diphenylcyclopropenone sensitization with weekly scalp DPC. TCRdb ran MiXCR on the RACE reads and lists one entry per CDR3 protein. The sample has about 69,000 distinct CDR3 sequences, under 13% seen once; the top ten hold around 7%. These data originate in a study of human T cells and chemical hapten exposure. As for the study in general: Per-sample TCR yield variation was attributed mainly to small pooled library volume differences.

The trim removed 0 bases at V and 4 bases at J, leaving 6 bases unmatched. Germline-derived CDR1 and CDR2 are LGHNA and YNFKEQ. There are 16 residues in the CDR3. The source was whole blood, collected in connection with sensitization to the hapten diphenylcyclopropenone (DPC). J is TRBJ2-5 and V is TRBV4-2, with 9 bases aligning to TRBD2. The sequence derives from a woman in her forties or fifties with alopecia areata. Some clones in this sample may be carry-over from other donors' samples. The DNA for the CDR3 is TGTGCCAGCAGCCAAGAGGGGCGGGAGGGCGGAGAGACCCAGTACTTC. It is translated as CASSQEGREGGETQYF.